The 14 T cell receptor beta chains listed next were all sequenced from one sample in a study of OX40 agonist ivuxolimab in advanced cancers. Sequenced by immunoSEQ multiplex PCR; TCRdb stores in-frame clones only, minus some. The table shows roughly 53,000 clones, with about 90% occurring only once. The sample here was CD4+ or CD8+ T cells sorted from blood, taken in a trial of the OX40 agonist ivuxolimab. These receptors all come from an adult with an advanced solid tumor such as melanoma, head and neck, liver or kidney cancer.

This chain links TRBV7-3 with TRBJ2-5, with 7 bases matching TRBD1. V lost 3 bases, J lost 2 bases, and 6 bases stayed unmatched. The CDR3 sequence is 15 residues long. Germline V CDR1 and CDR2: SGHTA, FQGTGA. Here the CDR3 reads CASSLTGLIQETQYF. DNA for the CDR3: TGTGCCAGCAGCTTGACAGGGCTAATACAAGAGACCCAGTACTTC.

V and J are TRBV5-1 and TRBJ1-4; 9 nucleotides align to TRBD1. Germline V gene lookup returns CDR1 SGHRS and CDR2 YFSETQ. This CDR3 has 15 residues. V lost 4 bases, J lost 6 bases, and 7 bases stayed unmatched. CDR3 protein: CASSTQGAHDEKLFF. The CDR3 region has the DNA TGCGCCAGCAGCACACAGGGGGCACATGATGAAAAACTGTTTTTT.

The rearrangement links TRBV19 to TRBJ2-1, with 11 bases that match TRBD2. Trimming cost V 5 bases and J 10 bases; bases outside gene matches: 10. The CDR3 has 15 amino acids. The germline CDR1 and CDR2 sequences are LNHDA and SQIVND (reference sequence). Here the CDR3 DNA reads TGTGCCAGTAGTGTCACTAGCGGGAGCCCCGTGGAGCAGTTCTTC. Translating gives CASSVTSGSPVEQFF. Full variable domain (missing parts from reference TRBV19 and TRBJ2-1): DGGITQSPKYLFRKEGQNVTLSCEQNLNHDAMYWYRQDPGQGLRLIYYSQIVNDFQKGDIAEGYSVSREKKESFPLTVTSAQKNPTAFYLCASSVTSGSPVEQFFGPGTRLTVL.

This chain joins TRBV6-6 and TRBJ2-1; 14 nucleotides match TRBD2. Germline CDR1 is MNHNY and CDR2 is SVGAGI (reference sequence). This CDR3 has 16 residues. V shed 0 bases, J shed 10 bases, and the junction held 5 bases outside the gene matches. CDR3 nucleotides: TGTGCCAGCAGTTACTCGGGACTAGCGGGAGAATCGGAGCAGTTCTTC. Its translation: CASSYSGLAGESEQFF.

The chain couples TRBV6-6 to TRBJ2-3, with no clear D. The CDR3 has 13 amino acids. Germline CDR1 and CDR2: MNHNY and SVGAGI (reference sequence). Trimming took 7 bases from V and 2 from J, leaving 10 bases between them. The CDR3 here is CASTAWTTDTQYF. CDR3 bases: TGTGCCAGCACCGCTTGGACCACAGATACGCAGTATTTT.

The chain carries TRBV27 and TRBJ1-2; D unclear. The length of the CDR3 is 19 residues. Germline V gene data show CDR1 as MNHEY and CDR2 as SMNVEV (reference sequence). V was shortened by 0 bases and J by 0 bases, with 20 bases between the two germline ends. Here the CDR3 DNA reads TGTGCCAGCAGTTTATCCCAACCGGCAGCCTCAATCTCTAACTATGGCTACACCTTC. Amino acid sequence: CASSLSQPAASISNYGYTF.

The V gene is TRBV19, the J gene TRBJ2-5; TRBD1 agrees at 8 bases. CDR3 length: 14 amino acids. Unmatched junction bases numbered 5, after V lost 4 bases and J lost 4 bases. The germline V gene has CDR1 LNHDA and CDR2 SQIVND (reference sequence). This CDR3 reads CASSRTGSSETQYF. DNA for the CDR3: TGTGCCAGTAGTAGGACAGGGTCATCAGAGACCCAGTACTTC.

The genes are TRBV5-1 and TRBJ1-5, with D tentatively TRBD1 (5 bases). Trimming removed 4 bases from V and 0 bases from J, with 11 bases in between. Germline V lookup: CDR1 SGHRS, CDR2 YFSETQ. CDR3 length equals 15 residues. CDR3 residues: CASSPGVNSNQPQHF. The DNA of the CDR3 is TGCGCCAGCAGCCCGGGGGTGAATAGCAATCAGCCCCAGCATTTT. Drawing the rest from reference TRBV5-1 and TRBJ1-5, the complete variable domain is KAGVTQTPRYLIKTRGQQVTLSCSPISGHRSVSWYQQTPGQGLQFLFEYFSETQRNKGNFPGRFSGRQFSNSRSEMNVSTLELGDSALYLCASSPGVNSNQPQHFGDGTRLSIL.

This chain links TRBV28 with TRBJ1-5, with D uncertain. Germline CDR1 and CDR2: MDHEN and SYDVKM. This CDR3 spans 12 amino acids. Trimming removed 6 bases from V and 9 bases from J, with 12 bases in between. The chain's CDR3 is CASSPTFGPQHF. Here the CDR3 DNA reads TGTGCCAGCAGCCCCACGTTTGGGCCCCAGCATTTT.

This chain uses TRBV7-9 with TRBJ1-3; 8 bases fit TRBD1. CDR3 length: 15 amino acids. J gave up 7 bases and V 4 bases, and 9 bases lay outside the gene matches. Germline CDR1 SEHNR, CDR2 FQNEAQ (reference sequence). The CDR3 region has the DNA TGTGCCAGCAGCTCAACGTCCAACAGGGGGAACACCATATATTTT. This encodes CASSSTSNRGNTIYF.

The count of this clone is one. The V gene is TRBV28, the J gene TRBJ2-1; tentatively, D is TRBD2 (5 bases). Trimming removed 6 bases from V and 10 bases from J, with 13 bases in between. Germline values: CDR1 MDHEN, CDR2 SYDVKM. There are 12 residues in the CDR3. Written as DNA, the CDR3 is TGTGCCAGCAGACCTCTAGCACGGGAGCAGTTCTTC. It specifies CASRPLAREQFF.

The genes are TRBV5-1 and TRBJ2-4; 7 bases line up with TRBD2. The V gene's germline CDR1 is SGHRS and CDR2 YFSETQ. After removal of 1 base from V and 5 bases from J, the junction contained 9 bases not matched to a gene. CDR3 length equals 16 residues. This CDR3 reads CASSLSVRGVENIQYF. The CDR3 DNA reads TGCGCCAGCAGCTTGAGTGTCCGGGGGGTCGAAAACATTCAGTACTTC. Full variable domain (outside the CDR3, taken from reference TRBV5-1 and TRBJ2-4): KAGVTQTPRYLIKTRGQQVTLSCSPISGHRSVSWYQQTPGQGLQFLFEYFSETQRNKGNFPGRFSGRQFSNSRSEMNVSTLELGDSALYLCASSLSVRGVENIQYFGAGTRLSVL.

V is TRBV28 and J is TRBJ2-2; D unclear. Looked up from germline, CDR1 is MDHEN and CDR2 is SYDVKM. This CDR3 is 14 amino acids long. V was clipped by 6 bases and J by 0 bases, with 8 bases between them. DNA for the CDR3: TGTGCCAGCAGGGAGTTCACGAACACCGGGGAGCTGTTTTTT. Protein product: CASREFTNTGELFF.

V gene TRBV6-6 combines with J gene TRBJ1-4; D gene unclear. The CDR3 extends over 15 amino acids. Looked up from germline, CDR1 is MNHNY and CDR2 is SVGAGI (reference sequence). Trimming took 4 bases from V and 0 from J, leaving 9 bases between them. The CDR3 region has the DNA TGTGCCAGCAGTTCTCTGTTAACAACTAATGAAAAACTGTTTTTT. Translated, it gives CASSSLLTTNEKLFF.